One sample yielded the 30 T cell receptor beta chains listed below, sequenced in a study of blood T cell repertoires in COVID-19. Clones were read by immunoSEQ multiplex PCR, and TCRdb kept only the in-frame ones, dropping some. The table has a few hundred thousand clones, about 85% seen once. Sample: peripheral blood. These receptors came from a woman between 18 and 30 years old who had recovered from COVID-19.

This chain uses TRBV4-3 with TRBJ1-5; 7 bases are shared with TRBD1. Trimming took 0 bases from V and 2 from J; bases not matched to a gene: 4. This CDR3 spans 16 amino acids. Per the germline V gene, CDR1 is LGHNA and CDR2 is YSLEER. This CDR3 reads CASSQDWQGGNQPQHF. The CDR3, as DNA: TGCGCCAGCAGCCAAGATTGGCAGGGGGGCAATCAGCCCCAGCATTTT.

V and J are TRBV27 and TRBJ1-3; the D gene is possibly TRBD1 (6 bases). The CDR3 runs to 13 residues. V was clipped by 2 bases and J by 8 bases, with 10 bases between them. Per germline, CDR1 MNHEY and CDR2 SMNVEV (reference sequence). CDR3 sequence: CASSLTGSDTIYF. The DNA of the CDR3 is TGTGCCAGCAGTTTAACAGGGTCGGACACCATATATTTT.

The CDR3 bases are TGTGCCACCAGCAGAGGTATGGCGGACAATGAGCAGTTCTTC. Its translation: CATSRGMADNEQFF. The J gene is TRBJ2-1, the V gene TRBV15, with D hard to call. The V end lost 1 base, the J end lost 5 bases, and 9 bases lay between the germline ends. This CDR3 is built from 14 residues. Germline V gene sequence: CDR1 LNHNV, CDR2 YYDKDF (reference sequence). Drawing the rest from reference TRBV15 and TRBJ2-1, the complete variable domain is DAMVIQNPRYQVTQFGKPVTLSCSQTLNHNVMYWYQQKSSQAPKLLFHYYDKDFNNEADTPDNFQSRRPNTSFCFLDIRSPGLGDTAMYLCATSRGMADNEQFFGPGTRLTVL.

V is TRBV7-7 and J is TRBJ2-1; perhaps TRBD2 as D (6 bases). V gave up 1 base and J gave up 5 bases, with 12 bases separating them. The length of the CDR3 is 15 residues. CDR1 is SSHAT and CDR2 is FNYEAQ in the germline V gene (reference sequence). CDR3 nucleotides: TGTGCCAGCAGCTTAGACGGAGGGCTCGACAATGAGCAGTTCTTC. Translation gives CASSLDGGLDNEQFF.

This clone appeared a single time. This chain joins TRBV7-9 and TRBJ1-4; no clear D. The CDR3 covers 14 residues. The ends were cut back, 3 bases at V and 8 bases at J, with 13 bases in the middle. Germline V gene data show CDR1 as SEHNR and CDR2 as FQNEAQ (reference sequence). This CDR3 reads CASSFGFLVEKLFF. The CDR3 DNA sequence: TGTGCCAGCAGCTTCGGGTTCCTGGTGGAAAAACTGTTTTTT.

The chain employs TRBV14 and TRBJ1-5, with 10 bases that match TRBD1. With 4 bases clipped from V and 4 bases from J, the junction kept 1 base outside the gene matches. In germline, CDR1 is SGHDN, CDR2 FVKESK. The CDR3 has 14 residues. The CDR3 DNA reads TGTGCCAGCAGCCCGGACAGGGGGAATCAGCCCCAGCATTTT. The encoded protein is CASSPDRGNQPQHF.

The chain employs TRBV14 and TRBJ2-4; D is uncertain. Deletions cut 0 bases from V and 6 bases from J, with 12 bases between. This CDR3 is 15 amino acids long. The germline CDR1 and CDR2 sequences are SGHDN and FVKESK. This CDR3 reads CASSQDLGAGNIQYF. In DNA form, the CDR3 reads TGTGCCAGCAGCCAAGATTTGGGCGCCGGAAACATTCAGTACTTC.

This chain uses TRBV5-4 with TRBJ2-5, with 8 positions matching TRBD1. Losses at the gene ends were 2 bases for V and 5 bases for J; bases not matched to a gene: 5. Looked up from germline, CDR1 is SGHNT and CDR2 is YYREEE (reference sequence). The CDR3 is 14 residues long. CDR3 residues: CASSFPGQGETQYF. The CDR3 nucleotides read TGTGCCAGCAGCTTCCCCGGACAGGGTGAGACCCAGTACTTC.

The J gene is TRBJ2-7, the V gene TRBV7-2, with 9 bases matching TRBD1. Germline-derived CDR1 and CDR2 are SGHTA and FQGNSA. V gave up 5 bases and J gave up 3 bases; unmatched junction bases: 11. The CDR3 covers 16 residues. The CDR3 DNA is TGTGCCAGCAGCGTTATCCCGGGACAGGGAAACTACGAGCAGTACTTC. It yields the protein CASSVIPGQGNYEQYF.

Here the CDR3 reads CASSLRLAREQFF. CDR3 in DNA: TGTGCCAGCAGTTTAAGGCTAGCCCGTGAGCAGTTCTTC. V gene TRBV27 combines with J gene TRBJ2-1; D is perhaps TRBD2 (5 bases). V lost 2 bases, J lost 9 bases, and 11 bases lay in between. Germline V CDR1 and CDR2: MNHEY, SMNVEV (reference sequence). This CDR3 is built from 13 residues.

The chain carries TRBV7-3 and TRBJ1-4; maybe TRBD1 (5 bases). With 2 bases removed from V and 8 bases from J, the gap between germline ends came to 15 bases. This CDR3 contains 15 residues. Germline V gives CDR1 SGHTA, CDR2 FQGTGA. The CDR3 DNA sequence: TGTGCCAGCAGCTTACGGCCAGGGTTTGGAGAAAAACTGTTTTTT. Encoded protein: CASSLRPGFGEKLFF. The full variable domain, its missing parts supplied by reference TRBV7-3 and TRBJ1-4, is GAGVSQTPSNKVTEKGKYVELRCDPISGHTALYWYRQSLGQGPEFLIYFQGTGAADDSGLPNDRFFAVRPEGSVSTLKIQRTERGDSAVYLCASSLRPGFGEKLFFGSGTQLSVL.

The chain uses TRBV13 and TRBJ1-5; D unresolved. The CDR3 totals 12 residues. Trimming removed 5 bases from V and 11 bases from J, with 13 bases in between. Germline lookup yields CDR1 PRHDT and CDR2 FYEKMQ (reference sequence). The CDR3 is CASSEGRSAQHF. The CDR3 DNA is TGTGCCAGCAGCGAGGGTCGGTCAGCCCAGCATTTT.

This rearrangement joins TRBV30 to TRBJ1-3; D unclear. This CDR3 comprises 13 residues. V lost 8 bases and J lost 4, with 15 bases in between. Germline V gene lookup returns CDR1 GTSNPN and CDR2 SVGIG (reference sequence). The CDR3 nucleotides are TGTGCCCAAGAGGTCCGGTCGGGAAACACCATATATTTT. Translating gives CAQEVRSGNTIYF.

This chain uses TRBV5-4 with TRBJ2-7, with TRBD1 identical over 8 bases. Germline CDR1 SGHNT, CDR2 YYREEE (reference sequence). This CDR3 contains 15 residues. The J segment lost 6 bases and the V segment lost 0 bases, leaving 8 bases of the junction unmatched. In nucleotides, the CDR3 is TGTGCCAGCAGCTTGGAATTGAGACAGGGGAGCGAGCAGTACTTC. Its translation is CASSLELRQGSEQYF.

V is TRBV5-1 and J is TRBJ2-7; the match to TRBD2 covers 11 bases. Germline values: CDR1 SGHRS, CDR2 YFSETQ. With V trimmed by 0 bases and J by 5 bases, 7 bases remained unmatched. This CDR3 region has 16 residues. The CDR3, as DNA: TGCGCCAGCAGCTTGGGAACTAGCGGGAGTGGAGACGAGCAGTACTTC. This codes for CASSLGTSGSGDEQYF.

The chain is built from TRBV7-9 and TRBJ2-7, with 11 bases fitting TRBD2. With 4 bases clipped from V and 7 bases from J, the junction kept 9 bases outside the gene matches. CDR1 and CDR2 (germline): SEHNR, FQNEAQ (reference sequence). This CDR3 comprises 15 residues. CDR3 loop: CASSSFSGRVREQYF. The CDR3 DNA is TGTGCCAGCAGCTCATTTAGCGGGAGGGTGAGGGAGCAGTACTTC.

V and J are TRBV9 and TRBJ1-6; D remains unclear. Trimming left V 4 bases short and J 10 bases short, with 9 bases between. CDR1 and CDR2 from the germline V gene are SGDLS and YYNGEE. The CDR3 loop spans 12 amino acids. The CDR3 DNA reads as TGTGCCAGCAGCATTAATAGCTCACCCCTCCACTTT. Amino acids: CASSINSSPLHF.

This sequence joins TRBV13 and TRBJ2-1; TRBD2 might be the D (5 bases). Trimming removed 2 bases at V and 6 bases at J, with 17 bases between. This CDR3 region has 16 residues. Germline loops: CDR1 PRHDT, CDR2 FYEKMQ (reference sequence). The DNA for the CDR3 is TGTGCCAGCAGCTTATGGGCGGGCGCGTCGGTCAATGAGCAGTTCTTC. It yields the protein CASSLWAGASVNEQFF.

The rearrangement joins TRBV6-2 or TRBV6-3 to TRBJ2-7, with TRBD2 as a possible D gene (5 bases). The CDR3 extends over 13 amino acids. Germline values: CDR1 MNHEY, CDR2 SVGEGT. V lost 6 bases and J 2 bases, leaving 11 bases between the germline ends. As DNA, the CDR3 is TGTGCCAGCAGCGAGGGCAGAGCCTACGAGCAGTACTTC. Translation: CASSEGRAYEQYF.

The V gene is TRBV27, the J gene TRBJ2-7, with D maybe TRBD1 (5 bases). V gave up 6 bases and J gave up 6 bases, with 21 bases separating them. Germline CDR1 and CDR2: MNHEY and SMNVEV (reference sequence). This CDR3 is 15 amino acids long. The CDR3 DNA follows: TGTGCCAGCAGGCCCCCGTCGGCGACAGCTGGCGAGCAGTACTTC. It is translated as CASRPPSATAGEQYF.

This clone was detected only once. CDR3 in DNA: TGTGCCAGCAGCTTGGCCGGGCCGGGAGGCTACACCTTC. Its translation: CASSLAGPGGYTF. The rearrangement joins TRBV5-5 to TRBJ1-2; D gene unclear. Germline-derived CDR1 and CDR2 are SGHKS and YYEKEE (reference sequence). This CDR3 has 13 residues. Trimming removed 0 bases from V and 8 bases from J, with 11 bases in between. The variable domain in full, completed from reference TRBV5-5 and TRBJ1-2, reads DAGVTQSPTHLIKTRGQQVTLRCSPISGHKSVSWYQQVLGQGPQFIFQYYEKEERGRGNFPDRFSARQFPNYSSELNVNALLLGDSALYLCASSLAGPGGYTFGSGTRLTVV.

The sample holds one count of this clone. The chain joins TRBV12-5 to TRBJ2-2; the match to TRBD2 covers 10 bases. The V segment lost 5 bases and the J segment 2 bases; nucleotides outside the gene matches: 2. This CDR3 has 15 amino acids. The germline gives CDR1 LGHNT, CDR2 FRNRAP. CDR3 sequence: CASGQLAGNTGELFF. CDR3 bases: TGTGCTAGTGGTCAACTAGCGGGAAACACCGGGGAGCTGTTTTTT.

This clone was found once. V usage is TRBV5-6 and J usage is TRBJ2-5; no definite D call. This CDR3 has 14 residues. Trimming shortened V by 3 bases and J by 4 bases, and 13 bases separated the two germline ends. Per the germline V gene, CDR1 is SGHDT and CDR2 is YYEEEE. This CDR3 reads CASSSRLVGETQYF. The CDR3 nucleotides are TGTGCCAGCAGCTCCCGCCTAGTGGGAGAGACCCAGTACTTC.

The chain employs TRBV2 and TRBJ2-1; 8 nucleotides agree with TRBD2. V trimming: 1 base; J trimming: 4 bases; junction bases outside the gene matches: 9. The CDR3 loop spans 17 amino acids. The germline CDR1 and CDR2 sequences are SNHLY and FYNNEI. As DNA, the CDR3 is TGTGCCAGCAGTGAAGAGCTACTAGCGGCTTCTTACAATGAGCAGTTCTTC. Encoded protein: CASSEELLAASYNEQFF.

The chain couples TRBV9 to TRBJ2-2, with 12 bases identical to TRBD2. V shed 0 bases, J shed 6 bases, and the junction held 12 bases outside the gene matches. CDR3 length: 19 residues. Germline CDR1 reads SGDLS; CDR2 reads YYNGEE. The CDR3 region has the DNA TGTGCCAGCAGCGTAGGGGGGAGACTAGCGGGAGAAAGGGCCGGGGAGCTGTTTTTT. Its translation is CASSVGGRLAGERAGELFF.

This chain uses TRBV25-1 with TRBJ2-1, with 11 nucleotides matching TRBD2. V shed 7 bases, J shed 4 bases, and the junction held 6 bases outside the gene matches. The CDR3 runs 15 residues. Germline V lookup: CDR1 MGHDK, CDR2 SYGVNS. In nucleotides, the CDR3 is TGTGCCAGCAACTTGGGACTAGCGGAATACAATGAGCAGTTCTTC. Protein sequence: CASNLGLAEYNEQFF.

The chain links TRBV3-1 (or the pseudogene TRBV3-2) to TRBJ2-5, with 11 bases fitting TRBD1. Germline trimming cut 3 bases from V and 4 bases from J; bases unmatched to any gene: 16. Germline V CDR1 and CDR2: LGHDT, YNNKEL (reference sequence). The CDR3 runs 19 residues. CDR3 bases: TGTGCCAGCAGCCAGGCGACCGGGACAGGGGGTGTACTTAGAGAGACCCAGTACTTC. The encoded protein is CASSQATGTGGVLRETQYF.

The chain has TRBV14 and TRBJ2-6, with TRBD2 identical over 8 bases. The CDR3 length is 17 residues. Germline lookup yields CDR1 SGHDN and CDR2 FVKESK. V was pared by 1 base and J by 2 bases, with 4 bases of the junction left unmatched. For the CDR3, the DNA is TGTGCCAGCAGCCAAGTGGGACTAGTAGCTGGGGCCAACGTCCTGACTTTC. It specifies CASSQVGLVAGANVLTF.

The chain joins TRBV10-3 to TRBJ2-1; 10 bases map to TRBD2. The germline CDR1 and CDR2 sequences are ENHRY and SYGVKD. The V segment lost 10 bases and the J segment 7 bases; nucleotides outside the gene matches: 7. This CDR3 comprises 13 residues. CDR3 coding DNA: TGTGCCAACAGCGGGAGGGCGGGTAATGAGCAGTTCTTC. As protein: CANSGRAGNEQFF.

The V gene is TRBV7-2, the J gene TRBJ2-3; no definite D call. This CDR3 contains 12 residues. V was shortened by 5 bases and J by 5 bases, with 8 bases between the two germline ends. Germline CDR1 and CDR2: SGHTA and FQGNSA. The CDR3 DNA reads TGTGCCAGCAGCCGCTCCGGAGATACGCAGTATTTT. It translates to CASSRSGDTQYF. The entire variable domain, with the rest obtained from reference TRBV7-2 and TRBJ2-3, is as follows: GAGVSQSPSNKVTEKGKDVELRCDPISGHTALYWYRQSLGQGLEFLIYFQGNSAPDKSGLPSDRFSAERTGGSVSTLTIQRTQQEDSAVYLCASSRSGDTQYFGPGTRLTVL.